This T cell receptor beta chain is drawn from a study of cytomegalovirus exposure and HLA in healthy donors. General study findings and limits: The study found most TCR sequences rare, yet found some public TCRs in many donors. Later analysis associated a missense DCLRE1C variant with TCR beta V- and J-gene trimming. A later analysis associated 15,000 or so TCR beta sequences with HLA alleles at a 0.05 false discovery rate.

PCR primers comprised 60 Vbeta and 13 Jbeta primers. Assay: immunoSEQ multiplex PCR; the TCRdb copy retains only in-frame clones and omits some. The sample yields 65,000 to 85,000 clones, under 85% seen once. Comment on this clone: Its target is unknown.

CDR3 length: 15 residues. Germline V lookup: CDR1 SGDLS, CDR2 YYNGEE. Trimming cost V 2 bases and J 0 bases, with 8 bases left between them. The receptor was isolated from a woman between 35 and 50 years old in good health and CMV-seropositive. The V gene is TRBV9, the J gene TRBJ2-2; unclear D gene. Sequencing was carried out using PBMCs. This CDR3 reads CASSVAASNTGELFF. CDR3 in DNA: TGTGCCAGCAGCGTGGCCGCATCGAACACCGGGGAGCTGTTTTTT.